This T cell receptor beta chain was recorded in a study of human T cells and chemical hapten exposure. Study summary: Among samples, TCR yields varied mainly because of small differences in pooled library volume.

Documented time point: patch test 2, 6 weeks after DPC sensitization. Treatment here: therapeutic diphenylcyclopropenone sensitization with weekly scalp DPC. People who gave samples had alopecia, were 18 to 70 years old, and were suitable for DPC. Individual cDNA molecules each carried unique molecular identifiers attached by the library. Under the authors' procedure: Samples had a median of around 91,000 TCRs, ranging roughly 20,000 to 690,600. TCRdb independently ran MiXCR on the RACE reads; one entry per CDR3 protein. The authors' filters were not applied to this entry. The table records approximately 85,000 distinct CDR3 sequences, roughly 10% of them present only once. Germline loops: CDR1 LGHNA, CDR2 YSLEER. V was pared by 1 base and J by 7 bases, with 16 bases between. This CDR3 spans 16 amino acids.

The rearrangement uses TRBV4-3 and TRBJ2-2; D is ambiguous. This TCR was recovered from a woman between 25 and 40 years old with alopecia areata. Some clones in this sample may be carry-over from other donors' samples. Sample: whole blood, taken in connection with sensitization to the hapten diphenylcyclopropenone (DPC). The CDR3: CASSQASSGVGGELFF. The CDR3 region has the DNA TGCGCCAGCAGCCAAGCTAGTTCAGGTGTAGGCGGGGAGCTGTTTTTT.